The 15 T cell receptor beta chains listed next were all sequenced from one sample in a study of graft-versus-host responses after intestinal transplantation (dated by TCRdb to the early 2020s). Library preparation used the immunoSEQ multiplex PCR assay. TCRdb limited this immuneACCESS table to in-frame rearrangements with V and J called. A share of clones is missing; checked studies link under half to unresolved V genes, and the rest is unexplained. In this sample the table shows more than 85,000 clones, around 84% of which occur a single time. In total, the top ten clones hold roughly 0.8% of the sample. This specimen's time point label, per the study, means: cells obtained before transplantation from donor or recipient. Their recognized antigens are unknown. The sequences come from unstimulated CD4+ T cells sorted from spleen or lymph node cells, collected before intestinal transplant. The source is a human donor who received an intestinal transplant.

This clone was detected once. This chain joins TRBV28 and TRBJ1-1; D possibly corresponds to TRBD1 (5 bases). This CDR3 contains 14 residues. Trimming cost V 2 bases and J 7 bases, with 14 bases left between them. Germline lookup yields CDR1 MDHEN and CDR2 SYDVKM. CDR3 nucleotide sequence: TGTGCCAGCAGTTTAGGGGCGGTAGTGAATGAAGCTTTCTTT. The encoded protein is CASSLGAVVNEAFF.

CDR3 DNA sequence: TGTGCCAGCAGCCGAAGTATCGAAGGGAGAAGGTCAACTAATGAAAAACTGTTTTTT. It yields the protein CASSRSIEGRRSTNEKLFF. J is TRBJ1-4 and V is TRBV11-2; D remains ambiguous. V was pared by 5 bases and J by 0 bases, with 22 bases between. CDR3 size: 19 residues. The V gene's germline CDR1 is SGHAT and CDR2 FQNNGV. The variable domain in full, completed from reference TRBV11-2 and TRBJ1-4, reads EAGVAQSPRYKIIEKRQSVAFWCNPISGHATLYWYQQILGQGPKLLIQFQNNGVVDDSQLPKDRFSAERLKGVDSTLKIQPAKLEDSAVYLCASSRSIEGRRSTNEKLFFGSGTQLSVL.

The chain is built from TRBV18 and TRBJ2-7; 9 bases are a match to TRBD2. Looked up from germline, CDR1 is KGHSH and CDR2 is LQKENI. With V trimmed by 3 bases and J by 4 bases, 7 bases remained unmatched. The CDR3 loop spans 15 amino acids. CDR3: CASSPRSGSEYEQYF. CDR3 nucleotides: TGTGCCAGCTCACCCCGTAGCGGGAGTGAGTACGAGCAGTACTTC.

This clone was detected only a few times. CDR3 DNA sequence: TGTGCCAGCAGCAAACAGAGGCCCGACACTGAAGCTTTCTTT. Translation: CASSKQRPDTEAFF. This chain joins TRBV21-1 and TRBJ1-1. TRBV21-1 is annotated as a pseudogene. CDR3 length: 14 amino acids.

The rearrangement links TRBV18 to TRBJ1-2; 7 bases align to TRBD1. Per germline, CDR1 KGHSH and CDR2 LQKENI. With V trimmed by 5 bases and J by 2 bases, 2 bases remained unmatched. This CDR3 has 13 residues. DNA of the CDR3: TGTGCCAGCTCAGAACAGGGGAACTATGGCTACACCTTC. Protein sequence: CASSEQGNYGYTF.

The chain uses TRBV18 and TRBJ1-2; D may be TRBD1 (6 bases). The CDR3 is 19 residues long. Germline V gives CDR1 KGHSH, CDR2 LQKENI. The V end lost 1 base, the J end lost 12 bases, and 33 bases lay between the germline ends. DNA for the CDR3: TGTGCCAGCTCACCACAAGCAGGGCCGAGGGGGGGAAGGACGATGGCTGACACCTTC. Translation gives CASSPQAGPRGGRTMADTF.

The chain uses TRBV19 and TRBJ1-6; D is uncertain. V lost 8 bases and J 9 bases, leaving 17 bases between the germline ends. This CDR3 is built from 14 residues. Looked up from germline, CDR1 is LNHDA and CDR2 is SQIVND (reference sequence). Written as DNA, the CDR3 is TGTGCCAGTCATCGCGGAGGCGTCGGTTCACCCCTCCACTTT. Translated, it gives CASHRGGVGSPLHF.

The genes are TRBV6-6 and TRBJ2-7, with TRBD1 matching over 8 bases. This CDR3 is 15 amino acids long. Trimming at V came to 5 bases and at J to 2 bases, leaving 8 bases not matched to a gene. Germline values: CDR1 MNHNY, CDR2 SVGAGI (reference sequence). The CDR3 bases are TGTGCCAGCAGTGCCTGGACAGGGTATCCCTACGAGCAGTACTTC. Translation: CASSAWTGYPYEQYF.

DNA for the CDR3: TGTGCCAGCAGGACCCCTGTAACGGGACACCCCACAGATACGCAGTATTTT. Protein: CASRTPVTGHPTDTQYF. The gene calls are TRBV2 and TRBJ2-3; D might be TRBD1 (6 bases). CDR3 length equals 17 residues. Trimming pared 6 bases from V and 2 bases from J, leaving 21 bases between. Looked up from germline, CDR1 is SNHLY and CDR2 is FYNNEI.

The V gene is TRBV5-6, the J gene TRBJ2-5; 12 bases are shared with TRBD2. This CDR3 contains 17 residues. V gave up 1 base and J gave up 3 bases; unmatched junction bases: 7. In germline, CDR1 is SGHDT, CDR2 YYEEEE. CDR3 DNA: TGTGCCAGCAGCTTGATGACTAGCGGGAGCCCCAAAGAGACCCAGTACTTC. This translates into CASSLMTSGSPKETQYF.

In this sample, this clone turned up a few times. This rearrangement joins TRBV6-5 to TRBJ2-3; 8 bases are shared with TRBD1. The V gene end was trimmed by 7 bases and the J gene end by 4 bases; junction bases not matched to a gene: 7. Per the germline V gene, CDR1 is MNHEY and CDR2 is SVGAGI. The CDR3 has 14 residues. CDR3 bases: TGTGCCAGCACGCACAGGGGGGAACCAGATACGCAGTATTTT. Protein product: CASTHRGEPDTQYF.

The chain combines TRBV7-9 with TRBJ2-2, with 8 bases identical to TRBD1. The germline V gene encodes CDR1 SEHNR and CDR2 FQNEAQ (reference sequence). The junction had 8 bases not matched to a gene; V was cut back by 2 bases and J by 15 bases. The CDR3 totals 13 residues. CDR3: CASSLWEQGQVFF. The DNA of the CDR3 is TGTGCCAGCAGCTTATGGGAACAGGGACAGGTGTTTTTT. Full variable domain (remainder filled in from reference TRBV7-9 and TRBJ2-2): DTGVSQNPRHKITKRGQNVTFRCDPISEHNRLYWYRQTLGQGPEFLTYFQNEAQLEKSRLLSDRFSAERPKGSFSTLEIQRTEQGDSAMYLCASSLWEQGQVFFGEGSRLTVL.

The rearrangement joins TRBV20-1 to TRBJ1-3; no clear D. CDR1 DFQATT and CDR2 SNEGSKA come from the germline V gene (reference sequence). Trimming took off 3 bases at V and 4 bases at J, with 4 bases between the two ends. The CDR3 loop spans 11 amino acids. CDR3 region: CSASSGNTIYF. The DNA of the CDR3 is TGCAGTGCTAGTTCGGGAAACACCATATATTTT.

The chain couples TRBV11-2 to TRBJ1-4, with 12 bases that match TRBD1. CDR3 size: 14 residues. The V gene end was trimmed by 7 bases and the J gene end by 7 bases; junction bases not matched to a gene: 4. Germline CDR1 and CDR2: SGHAT and FQNNGV. The CDR3 coding sequence is TGTGCCAGCACCCCGGGACAGGGGGCTGAAAAACTGTTTTTT. It is translated as CASTPGQGAEKLFF.

This chain connects TRBV5-6 to TRBJ2-7, with TRBD1 as a possible D gene (6 bases). The CDR3 has 14 amino acids. V was trimmed by 2 bases and J by 5 bases, leaving 14 bases between them. Germline V gene lookup returns CDR1 SGHDT and CDR2 YYEEEE. Written as DNA, the CDR3 is TGTGCCAGCAGCTTAACAGGGCTAAGGGACGAGCAGTACTTC. Protein: CASSLTGLRDEQYF.